The 18 T cell receptor beta chains reported below all come from one sample, sequenced in a study of post-analysis software for immune sequencing data. Findings and caveats of the study: Included in a set of about five TRBV segments more frequent in patients than controls were TRBV5-6, TRBV5-1 and TRBV20-1.

The TCR beta cDNA libraries contained unique molecular identifiers. TCRdb independently ran MiXCR on the PCR reads; one entry per CDR3 protein. In the table there are roughly 570,000 distinct CDR3 sequences, less than 40% of which are singletons. These receptors have no identified antigens. The sequencing sample was made of blood. The source is a girl under 18 with multiple sclerosis.

This clonotype has ten or more counts. V usage is TRBV29-1 and J usage is TRBJ2-5; D gene ambiguous. The CDR3 has 12 amino acids. Trimming took off 5 bases at V and 0 bases at J, with 7 bases between the two ends. Germline V gene lookup returns CDR1 SQVTM and CDR2 ANQGSEA. The CDR3 DNA reads as TGCAGCGTTCAGGAATACCAAGAGACCCAGTACTTC. Its translation: CSVQEYQETQYF.

This clonotype was counted between two and nine times. This chain connects TRBV29-1 to TRBJ2-7; possible D gene TRBD2, 6 bases. CDR3 length equals 14 residues. V lost 5 bases and J lost 0, with 14 bases in between. The V gene's germline CDR1 is SQVTM and CDR2 ANQGSEA. DNA for the CDR3: TGCAGCGTTACCCCTCTAGCGAGCTCCTACGAGCAGTACTTC. Residues: CSVTPLASSYEQYF.

The chain combines TRBV6-5 with TRBJ2-2; D is unresolved. The CDR3 is made up of 12 amino acids. Trimming cost V 6 bases and J 6 bases, with 8 bases left between them. CDR1 and CDR2 (germline): MNHEY, SVGAGI. The CDR3 sequence is CASRRRSGELFF. In DNA form, the CDR3 reads TGTGCCAGCAGGCGGCGATCCGGGGAGCTGTTTTTT.

This clonotype was seen more than once but under ten times. A much larger clone is a single base away; this may be a read error. The chain carries TRBV5-1 and TRBJ2-1, with D tentatively TRBD1 or TRBD2 (5 bases each). The CDR3 runs 14 residues. The germline gives CDR1 SGHRS, CDR2 YFSETQ. DNA of the CDR3: TGCGCCAGCAGCTCACCCGGGACCTACAGTGAGCAGTTCTTC. Its translation: CASSSPGTYSEQFF.

This chain links TRBV10-3 with TRBJ1-5; weak D call: TRBD1 (5 bases). CDR3 length equals 14 residues. V was pared by 2 bases and J by 3 bases, with 8 bases between. Germline V gives CDR1 ENHRY, CDR2 SYGVKD. DNA for the CDR3: TGTGCCATCAGTGAGGGGGGGGTCAATCAGCCCCAGCATTTT. The encoded protein is CAISEGGVNQPQHF.

Only a few counts were recorded for this clonotype. The chain uses TRBV7-9 and TRBJ2-7, with 11 bases matching TRBD1. The length of the CDR3 is 16 residues. V was clipped by 0 bases and J by 3 bases; unmatched bases: 4. Germline lookup yields CDR1 SEHNR and CDR2 FQNEAQ (reference sequence). The CDR3 nucleotides read TGTGCCAGCAGCTTAGCCGGGACAGGGGGAGGCTACGAGCAGTACTTC. This sequence encodes CASSLAGTGGGYEQYF.

This clonotype came up a few times. The chain carries TRBV7-3 and TRBJ1-6; D possibly corresponds to TRBD1 (5 bases). Trimming stripped 5 bases from V and 10 bases from J, with 15 bases between. Germline V gives CDR1 SGHTA, CDR2 FQGTGA. The length of the CDR3 is 14 residues. The CDR3: CASSQHDRGSPLHF. The CDR3 DNA is TGTGCCAGCAGCCAACATGATCGGGGCTCACCCCTCCACTTT.

The rearrangement uses TRBV6-5 and TRBJ1-2, with 7 bases identical to TRBD1. This CDR3 is 16 amino acids long. Trimming at V came to 0 bases and at J to 8 bases, leaving 12 bases not matched to a gene. Germline values: CDR1 MNHEY, CDR2 SVGAGI. CDR3 sequence reads: CASSYSSFGTVGGYTF. The CDR3 DNA follows: TGTGCCAGCAGTTACTCGAGTTTTGGGACAGTGGGGGGCTACACCTTC.

This clonotype was seen a few times. A junction boundary mismatches the germline segment, possibly from a read error. The J gene is TRBJ1-4, the V gene TRBV11-1; tentatively, D is TRBD1 (5 bases). Germline V gene data show CDR1 as SGHAT and CDR2 as FQDESV (reference sequence). The CDR3 has 13 residues. The CDR3 region has the DNA TGTGCCAGCAGCTACAGGTCTAAGGAAAAACTGTTTTTT. Translation gives CASSYRSKEKLFF.

Worth noting for this clonotype: The germline gene is not matched at one end of the junction; a read error may be the cause. The rearrangement uses TRBV9 and TRBJ2-7; possibly TRBD1 for D (5 bases). This CDR3 contains 14 residues. CDR1 and CDR2 (germline): SGDLS, YYNGEE. Here the CDR3 DNA reads TGCGCCAGCAGCCAAGATCCACAGGCCTACGAGCAGTACTTC. Its protein is CASSQDPQAYEQYF.

This chain uses TRBV4-1 with TRBJ2-7, with 8 bases aligning to TRBD1. After removal of 5 bases from V and 2 bases from J, the junction contained 5 bases not matched to a gene. This CDR3 has 14 amino acids. Germline V CDR1 and CDR2: MGHRA, YSYEKL. CDR3 protein: CASSAQGGPYEQYF. CDR3 DNA: TGCGCCAGCAGCGCACAGGGGGGCCCCTACGAGCAGTACTTC.

The V and J genes are TRBV7-8 and TRBJ1-5; the D is unclear. This CDR3 has 16 amino acids. Germline V CDR1 and CDR2: SGHVS, FQNEAQ. V was cut by 0 bases and J by 3 bases, with 12 bases left in between. The CDR3 DNA reads TGTGCCAGCAGCTTAGCTCGCCGCGGCTACAATCAGCCCCAGCATTTT. Its protein product is CASSLARRGYNQPQHF.

This chain links TRBV12-3 or TRBV12-4 with TRBJ1-2, with D maybe TRBD1 (6 bases). The CDR3 is 13 residues long. The germline V and J ends were trimmed by 5 bases and 8 bases, with 15 bases remaining between them. CDR3 sequence (DNA): TGTGCCAGCAGTCTCACAGGGAGCGGCGGCTACACCTTC. This gives the protein CASSLTGSGGYTF.

The rearrangement links TRBV20-1 to TRBJ1-4, with D possibly being TRBD1 (6 bases). CDR3 length equals 13 residues. Germline values: CDR1 DFQATT, CDR2 SNEGSKA (reference sequence). V gave up 6 bases and J gave up 7 bases, with 15 bases separating them. CDR3 DNA: TGCAGTGCCCTAGACAGGACCAGTGAAAAACTGTTTTTT. This translates into CSALDRTSEKLFF.

This clonotype was found many times. The chain couples TRBV20-1 to TRBJ2-5, with D perhaps TRBD2 (5 bases). The CDR3 extends over 16 amino acids. Trimming took 2 bases from V and 5 from J, leaving 21 bases between them. Germline lookup yields CDR1 DFQATT and CDR2 SNEGSKA (reference sequence). The CDR3 protein is CSARTLRVLTGETQYF. Here the CDR3 DNA reads TGCAGTGCTAGAACGTTGAGGGTCCTAACCGGGGAGACCCAGTACTTC.

This clonotype showed up just a few times. The genes are TRBV12-3 or TRBV12-4 and TRBJ2-5, with 8 bases fitting TRBD2. There are 15 residues in the CDR3. V was pared by 7 bases and J by 2 bases, with 9 bases of the junction left unmatched. The CDR3 spells CASTSNRGGQETQYF. DNA for the CDR3: TGTGCCAGCACGAGCAATCGGGGGGGGCAAGAGACCCAGTACTTC.

CDR3 sequence reads: CASSPLARGPASTDTQYF. Here the CDR3 DNA reads TGTGCCAGCTCACCATTAGCCAGGGGGCCCGCTAGCACAGATACGCAGTATTTT. The chain links TRBV18 to TRBJ2-3; 8 bases are shared with TRBD1. The CDR3 contains 18 residues. CDR1 is KGHSH and CDR2 is LQKENI in the germline V gene. With 2 bases clipped from V and 0 bases from J, the junction kept 10 bases outside the gene matches.

The chain recombines TRBV18 with TRBJ2-6; either TRBD1 or TRBD2 may fit D (6 bases each). The CDR3 sequence is 16 residues long. Germline CDR1 is KGHSH and CDR2 is LQKENI. V lost 0 bases to trimming and J lost 3 bases, with 9 bases between them. The CDR3 region has the DNA TGTGCCAGCTCACCACCGGGGGGCTATGGGGCCAACGTCCTGACTTTC. This sequence encodes CASSPPGGYGANVLTF.